These 4 T cell receptor beta chains were sequenced from one sample in a study of shared clonotypes between healthy human individuals (dated by TCRdb to 2020 to 2022). The library relied on the immunoSEQ multiplex PCR assay. TCRdb re-hosts the immuneACCESS table, in-frame sequences only. Its copies lack some clones; in the studies checked, an unresolved V gene accounts for under half of them, and the cause for the rest is not known. This sample holds about 1 million clones; about 75% were observed only once. The ten largest account for over 1.3% of the sample. The material sequenced was memory CD4+ T cells sorted from blood. Explained via the paper, the cell subset or site label denotes: CD45RA-negative fraction. Every receptor here comes from a man in his late teens or twenties in good health.

This clone was detected only once. The J gene is TRBJ2-5, the V gene TRBV6-1, with TRBD2 as a possible D gene (6 bases). Germline CDR1 is MNHNS and CDR2 is SASEGT. The CDR3 spans 13 residues. The ends were cut back, 1 base at V and 5 bases at J, with 8 bases in the middle. Written as DNA, the CDR3 is TGTGCCAGCAGTGAAGTTGGGAGGGAGACCCAGTACTTC. As protein: CASSEVGRETQYF.

Note on this clone: At the DNA level, this CDR3 is encoded by other sequences in the same sample as well. This chain joins TRBV5-1 and TRBJ2-6; D unclear. V was cut by 0 bases and J by 1 base, with 8 bases left in between. The CDR3 is 16 residues long. Germline V gene sequence: CDR1 SGHRS, CDR2 YFSETQ. CDR3 loop: CASSLGGVSGANVLTF. DNA for the CDR3: TGCGCCAGCAGCTTGGGCGGAGTTTCTGGGGCCAACGTCCTGACTTTC.

This clone was observed many times. This chain connects TRBV5-4 to TRBJ2-5, with D hard to call. Trimming removed 4 bases from V and 1 base from J, with 11 bases in between. The CDR3 sequence is 14 residues long. Germline assignment: CDR1 SGHNT and CDR2 YYREEE (reference sequence). CDR3 DNA: TGTGCCAGCAGCACCCAGTCGGGCCAAGAGACCCAGTACTTC. This codes for CASSTQSGQETQYF.

The V call is TRBV18, the J call TRBJ2-3, with 10 positions matching TRBD2. Unmatched junction bases numbered 10, after V lost 5 bases and J lost 2 bases. The CDR3 is made up of 17 amino acids. Germline V gene data show CDR1 as KGHSH and CDR2 as LQKENI. This CDR3 is CASSTRALAGTTDTQYF. CDR3 nucleotide sequence: TGTGCCAGCTCAACCCGTGCACTAGCGGGGACCACAGATACGCAGTATTTT.